This T cell receptor (beta chain) was found in a study of cytomegalovirus exposure and HLA in healthy donors (dated by TCRdb to about 2017). With respect to the entire study: According to an earlier analysis of a few hundred of the donors, 150 million to 200 million T cells yielded over 90 million unique TCR beta sequences and more than 250 Gb of sequence data. Roughly 300 gigabases of sequencing data and tens of millions of unique TCR sequences were included in an early release covering about 700 HLA-typed donors. All discovery cohort repertoires had been generated on a single sequencing platform. Typing coverage varied by locus: about 620-640 donors for A, B, C, DRB1 and DQB1; more than 500 for DQA1; more than 600 for DPA1; some 470 for DPB1. Besides the first cohort of around 670 subjects, a separate validation cohort made up of 120 different subjects was used. An earlier analysis of roughly 580 of the donors used high-throughput TCR beta sequencing to judge whether each TCR beta V gene segment behaved as functional or pseudogenic. In the later analysis, no new phenotypic data were used to find candidate immune exposures; instead, reliance was placed on TCR beta sequences and their occurrence across donors. A later genetic analysis took genome-wide SNP genotypes for about 65% of the 666 donors and used that subset as a discovery cohort. HLA typing included class I and class II loci at four-digit resolution. A later analysis re-examined previously published TCR beta repertoires from more than 550 donors and added high-resolution HLA genotyping to investigate patterns of TCR occurrence. Among 350 to 400 genotyped donors of the cohort, an average of roughly 240,000 unique TCR beta nucleotide sequences were sequenced per donor, roughly a sixth of them non-productive. High-throughput TCR immunosequencing, statistical association of individual TCRs with disease status, and machine learning were combined to predict cytomegalovirus infection status. The study used immunosequencing to profile the T cell repertoires of 666 subjects and linked those repertoires to cytomegalovirus serostatus. The aim of the study was to test whether cataloging public T cell receptors could identify signatures of past pathogen exposure. The genetic ancestry cluster associated with self-reported Caucasian donors included over 65% of the 300 to 400 genotyped donors. Because of strong linkage in the cohort, five DR-DQ haplotypes were treated as single units for association and clustering. Donor age, sex, ethnicity and CMV serostatus were compiled together with the repertoire data. The research as a whole found: Immune exposure information for the cohort was limited to CMV serostatus. In both the original and validation cohorts, the classifier was reported to diagnose cytomegalovirus status with high specificity and sensitivity. Some IMGT-functional V segments, including TRBV6-2 and TRBV6-3, could not be told apart with the 87-base-pair reads, so those segments were excluded. In a later analysis, 16,951 TCR beta sequences were associated with specific HLA alleles at a false discovery rate of 0.05. In vitro tests confirmed that a few of the cytomegalovirus-associated TCR beta chains recognize cytomegalovirus antigens. Because HLA typing was missing for some donors at each locus, association tests included only the typed subset. In a later genetic analysis, a missense DCLRE1C variant was associated with V-gene and J-gene trimming of TCR beta chains, and the association was replicated in an independent cohort. Linkage disequilibrium might explain the correlated functional status among segregating V segments, but an unknown experimental factor could not be excluded. The authors suggested that the approach could potentially be generalized to other disease states and immunological phenotypes. When HLA alleles, especially DR and DQ, strongly co-occurred, attributing TCR associations to individual alleles was difficult. In a later genetic analysis, fewer N-insertions in productive TCRs were reported among donors in an Asian-associated ancestry cluster than the 666-donor mean. Only TCR beta chains were sequenced in this cohort, and the absence of alpha or paired-chain data limited detectable features. Because counts were too low, seventeen rarely observed V segments, including chromosome 9 orphons, were left out of the earlier analysis of some 640 of the donors. In the study, around 150 TCR beta chains were listed as associated with cytomegalovirus. In a later analysis, several top co-occurrence clusters were reported to appear linked to parvovirus B19, influenza, CMV and Epstein-Barr virus. A cluster of highly shared sequence variants was judged likely to represent a technical artifact of the sequencing pipeline. A later analysis found that TCR association rates varied across HLA loci, with DRB1 alleles showing the most associated TCRs and HLA-C alleles the fewest. A later analysis found that HLA-associated TCR beta chains were more clonally expanded and had lower generation probabilities than equally common non-associated chains. In a later analysis, most CMV-associated TCR beta chains were found to appear HLA-restricted, with HLA associations seemingly driven largely by CMV exposure. Roughly uniform sequencing depth across donors was assumed in presence/absence analyses, although this assumption may not hold. Most TCR sequences were observed very rarely across donors, whereas some public TCRs were present in many individuals. A further reported finding was that TCR beta sequences accurately predicted the HLA-A and HLA-B alleles for most subjects in the first cohort. Broadly in line with IMGT annotations, most TCR beta V segments showed up in productive rearrangements about 87% or about 30% of the time in an earlier analysis of approximately 600 of the donors.

The germline V gene supplies CDR1 SGHAT and CDR2 FQNNGV. The CDR3 sequence holds 15 residues, the cysteine and phenylalanine included. Of the read, only the CDR3 DNA is kept; its 45 bases are in frame from base 1. Trimmed from V: 7 bases; trimmed from J: 2 bases; junction bases lacking a gene match: 11. On this clone: This receptor's antigen is unknown. It has no much larger one-base neighbor in the sample; base qualities were not kept.

In total, approximately 700 healthy bone marrow donors made up the cohort. All cohort members were sampled while nominally healthy, although unrecorded immune exposures were likely present. The donor tested CMV seronegative, placing the donor among the 350 or so seronegative members of the cohort. A peripheral blood sample was provided by each donor, and peripheral blood mononuclear cells were used for TCR beta sequencing. The Qiagen DNeasy Blood Extraction Kit was used to extract genomic DNA from the blood cell samples. Library method: the immunoSEQ multiplex PCR assay. For the multiplex PCR, a mixture combining 60 forward primers for TCR Vbeta segments and 13 reverse primers for TCR Jbeta segments was used. The CDR3 region of rearranged TCR beta genes was amplified from genomic DNA with a multiplex PCR assay. Amplified TCR beta libraries were sequenced as 87-base-pair reads on the Illumina HiSeq System. Per the authors' processing: A later analysis counted tens of millions of unique TCR beta chains across the 650 to 800 repertoires, and around 12 million of these chains were shared by at least two donors. Raw reads were error-corrected and collapsed into unique sequences by a nearest-neighbor algorithm in which closely related sequences were merged to remove PCR and sequencing errors. Alignment of CDR3 sequences to IMGT reference sequences was used to assign V, D and J gene segments. Each retained sequence needed at least a six-nucleotide match to both a V gene segment and a J gene segment. Rearrangements were classified as productive when the CDR3 lacked stop codons and remained in frame with V and J, and all other rearrangements were classified as non-productive. CDR3 was defined by IMGT convention, running from the second conserved V-encoded cysteine to the conserved J-encoded phenylalanine. The earlier analysis of about 560 of the donors excluded any sequence lacking an unambiguous match to a single V gene segment. In an earlier analysis of some 590 of the donors, a V segment was called functional when productive rearrangements were above 56.7%, and segregating when the standard deviation between donors exceeded 5%. A statistical classification framework was developed to diagnose cytomegalovirus status using the catalog of TCR beta chain sequences. A later analysis assigned V and J genes by comparing TCR nucleotide sequences with IMGT/GENE-DB human TR gene sequences. In a later analysis, CDR3 sequences and most-parsimonious VDJ recombination scenarios were assigned using the TCRdist pipeline. In a later analysis, each TCR beta chain was defined by its CDR3 amino acid sequence together with its V-gene family, and reads lacking a unique V-gene family were excluded. As a way to deal with suspected cross-contamination and a sequencing artifact, a later analysis dropped 450 to 600 nucleotide sequences that were highly shared and had low generation probability. For each public chain, a later analysis derived a clonal expansion index from normalized ranks of inferred template counts within each repertoire. A later analysis computed generation probabilities with a VDJ recombination model fitted to out-of-frame rearrangements, and checked the results against IGoR. In a later analysis, hypergeometric tests were used to score TCR-TCR, TCR-HLA and TCR-CMV co-occurrence, with a repertoire-size bias correction applied to TCR pairs. To estimate false discovery rates, a later analysis permuted the HLA or CMV assignments 20 times. In a later analysis, co-occurring TCRs were grouped using DBSCAN, with TCRdist sequence similarity added in when clustering inside HLA-allele-positive subsets. Co-occurrence clustering excluded repertoires with fewer than 30,000 or more than 120,000 public chains, plus five with anomalous nucleotide sharing. TCRdb took this table from immuneACCESS and kept in-frame rearrangements with V and J called. Such tables lack part of the clones; where checked against another copy, unresolved V genes explain under half of the gap, and the rest is unexplained. V, J and clone size were drawn from that table, and D and trimming were deduced from the DNA. The sample records 63,000 or so clones, around 80% of which are singletons. More than 4% of the sample rests with the top ten.

The sequence was obtained from a woman in her 30s in good health and CMV-seronegative. The chain is encoded by TRBV11-2 joined to TRBJ2-7, with TRBD2 identical over 7 junction bases. The specimen sequenced was PBMCs. Read as DNA, the sequence is TGTGCCAGCACCCACGGGGTAGCGGGTACCTACGAGCAGTACTTC. It is translated as CASTHGVAGTYEQYF.